These 19 T cell receptor beta chains were all obtained from the same sample, sequenced in a study of T cells in Graves' hyperthyroidism and ophthalmopathy. It was RNA transcripts that yielded the amplified TCR beta CDR3 regions. First-round RT-PCR of the TCR CDR3 relied on the HTBI primer set. A single record per CDR3 protein comes from TCRdb applying MiXCR to the multiplex PCR reads. The table lists approximately 220,000 distinct CDR3 sequences, about 17% of them singletons. The sequencing sample was made of blood. These receptors all stem from a man aged 40-49 years with Graves' hyperthyroidism.

This clonotype has at least ten counts. This chain joins TRBV30 and TRBJ2-7, with 7 bases identical to TRBD1. The CDR3 runs 13 residues. CDR1 is GTSNPN and CDR2 is SVGIG in the germline V gene (reference sequence). The J segment lost 5 bases and the V segment lost 4 bases, leaving 8 bases of the junction unmatched. The CDR3 DNA reads TGTGCCTGGACAGGGGGACGTGGAAACGAGCAGTACTTC. This encodes CAWTGGRGNEQYF. The full variable domain, in which reference TRBV30 and TRBJ2-7 provide the parts outside the CDR3, is SQTIHQWPATLVQPVGSPLSLECTVEGTSNPNLYWYRQAAGRGLQLLFYSVGIGQISSEVPQNLSASRPQDRQFILSSKKLLLSDSGFYLCAWTGGRGNEQYFGPGTRLTVT.

This clonotype was seen only a few times. This chain joins TRBV10-1 and TRBJ2-1; D unresolved. This CDR3 region has 13 residues. With 3 bases removed from V and 9 bases from J, the gap between germline ends came to 12 bases. CDR1 is WNHNN, CDR2 SYGVQD, per germline (reference sequence). The DNA for the CDR3 is TGCGCCAGCAGTGACGGACCGAATAGTGAGCAGTTCTTC. Translation gives CASSDGPNSEQFF.

This chain links TRBV7-3 with TRBJ2-2; 7 bases are a match to TRBD1. Germline CDR1 is SGHTA and CDR2 is FQGTGA. The V gene end was trimmed by 5 bases and the J gene end by 6 bases; junction bases not matched to a gene: 9. The CDR3 runs to 15 residues. CDR3 sequence reads: CASSRQGRGSGELFF. CDR3 sequence (DNA): TGTGCCAGCAGCAGACAGGGCAGGGGGTCCGGGGAGCTGTTTTTT.

This chain connects TRBV18 to TRBJ2-5; 12 bases match TRBD1. The CDR3 has 15 amino acids. Germline V gene data show CDR1 as KGHSH and CDR2 as LQKENI. J gave up 5 bases and V 3 bases, and 4 bases lay outside the gene matches. The CDR3 loop reads CASSPRDRGQETQYF. As DNA, the CDR3 is TGTGCCAGCTCACCCCGGGACAGGGGGCAGGAGACCCAGTACTTC.

This clonotype was counted at least ten times. The chain uses TRBV3-1 and TRBJ1-1; no reliable D call. Germline assignment: CDR1 LGHDT and CDR2 YNNKEL (reference sequence). The CDR3 consists of 15 residues. Deletions cut 0 bases from V and 2 bases from J, with 10 bases between. The CDR3 region is CASSQDFARNTEAFF. The CDR3, as DNA: TGTGCCAGCAGCCAAGATTTTGCGAGAAACACTGAAGCTTTCTTT.

Many counts were recorded for this clonotype. V and J are TRBV2 and TRBJ2-5; D perhaps matches TRBD2 (5 bases). The CDR3 totals 13 residues. Per the germline V gene, CDR1 is SNHLY and CDR2 is FYNNEI. Trimming removed 3 bases from V and 5 bases from J, with 10 bases in between. The CDR3 region is CASSELARETQYF. The DNA for the CDR3 is TGTGCCAGCAGTGAGCTAGCACGTGAGACCCAGTACTTC. The full variable domain, its missing parts supplied by reference TRBV2 and TRBJ2-5, is EPEVTQTPSHQVTQMGQEVILRCVPISNHLYFYWYRQILGQKVEFLVSFYNNEISEKSEIFDDQFSVERPDGSNFTLKIRSTKLEDSAMYFCASSELARETQYFGPGTRLLVL.

This clonotype has at least ten counts. The chain is built from TRBV27 and TRBJ2-2, with 8 positions matching TRBD1. Germline CDR1 reads MNHEY; CDR2 reads SMNVEV (reference sequence). V dropped 5 bases and J dropped 4; count of bases not matched to a gene: 6. This CDR3 spans 15 amino acids. The CDR3 spells CASSKRQGSTGELFF. CDR3 sequence (DNA): TGTGCCAGCAGTAAGAGACAGGGGTCCACCGGGGAGCTGTTTTTT.

This rearrangement joins TRBV3-1 to TRBJ2-1; 7 positions agree with TRBD1. Germline assignment: CDR1 LGHDT and CDR2 YNNKEL (reference sequence). CDR3 length equals 14 residues. After removal of 6 bases from V and 6 bases from J, the junction contained 8 bases not matched to a gene. The CDR3 DNA reads as TGTGCCAGCAGGTGGACGACAGGGATCAATGAGCAGTTCTTC. It specifies CASRWTTGINEQFF.

The chain combines TRBV29-1 with TRBJ2-1; the match to TRBD2 covers 10 bases. Germline-derived CDR1 and CDR2 are SQVTM and ANQGSEA. The CDR3 contains 13 residues. Germline trimming cut 1 base from V and 9 bases from J; bases unmatched to any gene: 3. The CDR3 region has the DNA TGCAGCGTTGAAGCGGCTAGCGGGGGTGAGCAGTTCTTC. Encoded protein: CSVEAASGGEQFF.

The rearrangement links TRBV6-2 or TRBV6-3 to TRBJ2-3, with D possibly being TRBD2 (6 bases). Germline loops: CDR1 MNHEY, CDR2 SVGEGT. This CDR3 has 16 amino acids. The V and J ends lost 2 bases and 2 bases respectively, with 14 bases between them. CDR3 residues: CASSYRGGIDTDTQYF. The CDR3 DNA reads TGTGCCAGCAGTTACCGTGGGGGGATAGACACAGATACGCAGTATTTT.

The sample holds many counts of this clonotype. The chain is built from TRBV10-3 and TRBJ2-7; 7 bases fit TRBD1. V was pared by 4 bases and J by 0 bases, with 3 bases of the junction left unmatched. This CDR3 has 14 amino acids. Germline CDR1 and CDR2: ENHRY and SYGVKD. The CDR3 protein is CAISGDSNSYEQYF. The DNA of the CDR3 is TGTGCCATCAGTGGGGACAGCAACTCCTACGAGCAGTACTTC.

With respect to this clonotype: A much larger clonotype is one base distant, so this may be a read error. The chain is built from TRBV6-2 or TRBV6-3 and TRBJ2-2; D is undetermined. V was pared by 4 bases and J by 1 base, with 16 bases between. CDR1 is MNHEY and CDR2 is SVGEGT in the germline V gene. The CDR3 contains 17 residues. The CDR3 DNA reads TGTGCCAGCAGTTCCCCGAGGATGACCAAGAACACCGGGGAGCTGTTTTTT. Protein: CASSSPRMTKNTGELFF.

As for this clonotype: A clone one base away is much larger, so this may be a read error. The gene calls are TRBV30 and TRBJ2-2; D unresolved. This CDR3 region has 13 residues. V was cut by 3 bases and J by 9 bases, with 14 bases left in between. CDR1 and CDR2 from the germline V gene are GTSNPN and SVGIG (reference sequence). The CDR3, as DNA: TGTGCCTGGAGCGCCTACCTTCCGAGGGAGCTGTTTTTT. It encodes CAWSAYLPRELFF. Complete variable domain (other parts from reference TRBV30 and TRBJ2-2): SQTIHQWPATLVQPVGSPLSLECTVEGTSNPNLYWYRQAAGRGLQLLFYSVGIGQISSEVPQNLSASRPQDRQFILSSKKLLLSDSGFYLCAWSAYLPRELFFGEGSRLTVL.

Only a few counts were recorded for this clonotype. The chain joins TRBV12-3 or TRBV12-4 to TRBJ1-5; 8 positions match TRBD1. Trimming removed 7 bases from V and 1 base from J; junction bases left unmatched: 3. The CDR3 extends over 14 amino acids. The CDR3 here is CASNRQGSNQPQHF. The CDR3 DNA reads TGTGCCAGCAATCGACAGGGGAGCAATCAGCCCCAGCATTTT.

At least ten counts were recorded for this clonotype. The V gene is TRBV27, the J gene TRBJ2-3; tentatively, D is TRBD2 (5 bases). V lost 3 bases and J lost 1, with 17 bases in between. This CDR3 is 17 amino acids long. CDR1 MNHEY and CDR2 SMNVEV come from the germline V gene (reference sequence). This CDR3 reads CASSLLYRGLGTDTQYF. The CDR3 bases are TGTGCCAGCAGTTTGCTTTATCGGGGTTTAGGCACAGATACGCAGTATTTT.

This clonotype was seen many times. The rearrangement uses TRBV9 and TRBJ2-1, with TRBD2 identical over 10 bases. With 0 bases clipped from V and 9 bases from J, the junction kept 3 bases outside the gene matches. The CDR3 loop spans 14 amino acids. The germline V gene has CDR1 SGDLS and CDR2 YYNGEE. The CDR3 region has the DNA TGTGCCAGCAGCGTAGGGACTAGCGGAGCTGAGCAGTTCTTC. It codes for CASSVGTSGAEQFF.

This clonotype was counted a few times. The chain couples TRBV27 to TRBJ1-2, with D tentatively TRBD1 (6 bases). The CDR3 covers 15 residues. CDR1 is MNHEY and CDR2 is SMNVEV in the germline V gene (reference sequence). V lost 5 bases and J lost 4, with 17 bases in between. CDR3 sequence reads: CASSGGDTPSYGYTF. The CDR3 DNA follows: TGTGCCAGCAGTGGGGGGGACACTCCATCCTATGGCTACACCTTC.

The chain uses TRBV20-1 and TRBJ2-5; D is perhaps TRBD1 (6 bases). The CDR3 is 11 amino acids. Germline lookup yields CDR1 DFQATT and CDR2 SNEGSKA (reference sequence). Trimming removed 3 bases at V and 11 bases at J, with 13 bases between. This chain's CDR3 is CSASELQGQYF. CDR3 nucleotide sequence: TGCAGTGCTAGCGAGTTACAGGGACAGTACTTC.

The table lists this clonotype with many counts. The CDR3 region has the DNA TGTGCCAGCAGACCCCGACGGACAGGGCCTGATTACGAGCAGTACTTC. Translation gives CASRPRRTGPDYEQYF. The rearrangement links TRBV7-8 to TRBJ2-7; TRBD1 agrees at 8 bases. Germline CDR1 reads SGHVS; CDR2 reads FQNEAQ. V shed 6 bases, J shed 4 bases, and the junction held 14 bases outside the gene matches. The CDR3 is 16 residues long. The full variable domain, rest sourced from reference TRBV7-8 and TRBJ2-7, is GAGVSQSPRYKVAKRGQDVALRCDPISGHVSLFWYQQALGQGPEFLTYFQNEAQLDKSGLPSDRFFAERPEGSVSTLKIQRTQQEDSAVYLCASRPRRTGPDYEQYFGPGTRLTVT.